This note documents a single T cell receptor beta chain sequence. These data belong to a study of blood T cell repertoires in COVID-19. For the study at large: Samples representing acute and convalescent COVID-19 were sourced from the United States, Italy and Spain. Nucleic acid was either cDNA or gDNA, and it came from T cells, B-cell-depleted T cells, or PBMCs.

Original processing methods: The assay estimated nucleated cells by amplifying reference gene primers. TCRdb's copy holds only in-frame clones and misses some; the assay was immunoSEQ multiplex PCR. V and J calls and clone size are as listed in that table; D and trimming were resolved from the DNA. The data hold roughly 120,000 clones, with more than 60% observed a single time. The ends were cut back, 2 bases at V and 3 bases at J, with 7 bases in the middle. The CDR3 has 14 amino acids. CDR1 is LNHDA, CDR2 SQIVND, per germline (reference sequence). The material sequenced was peripheral blood. The sequence derives from a man between 65 and 85 years old with acute or convalescent COVID-19. This chain joins TRBV19 and TRBJ1-4; no clear D. The CDR3 loop is CASSITPANEKLFF. The CDR3 region has the DNA TGTGCCAGTAGTATAACGCCGGCTAATGAAAAACTGTTTTTT.